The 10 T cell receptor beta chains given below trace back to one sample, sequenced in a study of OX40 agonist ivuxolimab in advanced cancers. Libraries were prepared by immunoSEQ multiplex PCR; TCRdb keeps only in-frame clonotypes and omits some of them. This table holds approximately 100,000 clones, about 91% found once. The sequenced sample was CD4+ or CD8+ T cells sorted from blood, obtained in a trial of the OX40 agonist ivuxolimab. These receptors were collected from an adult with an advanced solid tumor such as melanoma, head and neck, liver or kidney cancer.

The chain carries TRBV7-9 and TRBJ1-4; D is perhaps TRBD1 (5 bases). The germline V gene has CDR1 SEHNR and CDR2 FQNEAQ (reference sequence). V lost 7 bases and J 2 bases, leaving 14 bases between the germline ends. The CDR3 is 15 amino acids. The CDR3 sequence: CASTPPGGTNEKLFF. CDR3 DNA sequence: TGTGCCAGCACCCCTCCCGGGGGGACTAATGAAAAACTGTTTTTT.

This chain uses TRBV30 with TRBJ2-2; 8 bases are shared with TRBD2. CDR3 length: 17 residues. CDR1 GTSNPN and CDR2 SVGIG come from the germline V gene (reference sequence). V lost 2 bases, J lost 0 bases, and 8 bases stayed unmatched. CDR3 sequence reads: CAWSKLSGRPNTGELFF. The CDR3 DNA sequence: TGTGCCTGGAGTAAGCTCAGCGGGAGACCGAACACCGGGGAGCTGTTTTTT.

CDR3 sequence reads: CASRTGTERPWEQYF. CDR3 bases: TGTGCCAGCAGAACGGGGACAGAGCGACCCTGGGAGCAGTACTTC. The chain joins TRBV6-6 to TRBJ2-7, with 7 bases that match TRBD1. This CDR3 contains 15 residues. Germline CDR1 and CDR2: MNHNY and SVGAGI (reference sequence). V gave up 6 bases and J gave up 7 bases; unmatched junction bases: 15.

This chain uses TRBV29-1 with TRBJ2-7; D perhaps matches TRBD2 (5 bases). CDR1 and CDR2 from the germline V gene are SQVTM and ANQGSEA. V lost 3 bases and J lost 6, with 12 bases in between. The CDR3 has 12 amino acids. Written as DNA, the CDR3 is TGCAGCGTTGATCGGGGTTGGGGCGAGCAGTACTTC. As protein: CSVDRGWGEQYF.

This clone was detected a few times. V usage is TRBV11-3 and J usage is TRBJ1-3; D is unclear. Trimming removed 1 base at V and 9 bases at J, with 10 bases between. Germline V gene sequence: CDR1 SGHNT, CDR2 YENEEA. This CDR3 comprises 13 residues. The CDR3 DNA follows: TGTGCCAGCAGCTTAGGCGGGGAGCGCACCATATATTTT. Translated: CASSLGGERTIYF.

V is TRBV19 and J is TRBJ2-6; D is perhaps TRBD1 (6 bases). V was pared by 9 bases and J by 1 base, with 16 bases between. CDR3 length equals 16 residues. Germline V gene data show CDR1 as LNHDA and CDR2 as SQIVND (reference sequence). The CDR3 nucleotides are TGTGCCAGCGAGGACAGTATAAAATCTGGGGCCAACGTCCTGACTTTC. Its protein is CASEDSIKSGANVLTF.

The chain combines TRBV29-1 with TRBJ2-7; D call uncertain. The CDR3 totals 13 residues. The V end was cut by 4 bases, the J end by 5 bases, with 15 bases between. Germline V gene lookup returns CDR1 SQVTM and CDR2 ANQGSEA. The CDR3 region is CSVVGRTGDEQYF. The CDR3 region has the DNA TGCAGCGTTGTTGGACGGACCGGCGACGAGCAGTACTTC.

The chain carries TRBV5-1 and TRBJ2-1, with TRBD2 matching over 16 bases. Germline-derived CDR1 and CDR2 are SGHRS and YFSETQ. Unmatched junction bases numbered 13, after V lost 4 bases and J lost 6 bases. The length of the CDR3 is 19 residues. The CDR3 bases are TGCGCCAGCAGCCAGGGACTAGCGGGGGGGCCTGGTCGCTCCAATGAGCAGTTCTTC. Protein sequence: CASSQGLAGGPGRSNEQFF.

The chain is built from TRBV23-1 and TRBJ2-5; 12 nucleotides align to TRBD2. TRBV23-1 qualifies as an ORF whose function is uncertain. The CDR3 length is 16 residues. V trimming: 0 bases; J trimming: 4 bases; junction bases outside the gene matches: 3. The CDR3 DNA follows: TGCGCCAGCAGTCAATCGGAACTAGCGGGAGGAGAGACCCAGTACTTC. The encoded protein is CASSQSELAGGETQYF.

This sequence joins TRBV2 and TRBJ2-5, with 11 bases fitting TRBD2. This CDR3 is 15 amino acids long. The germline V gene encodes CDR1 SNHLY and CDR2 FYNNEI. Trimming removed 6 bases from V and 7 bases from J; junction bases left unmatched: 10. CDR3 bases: TGTGCCAGCAGGGTAGCGGGAGGGCCTGAAGGGACCCAGTACTTC. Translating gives CASRVAGGPEGTQYF.